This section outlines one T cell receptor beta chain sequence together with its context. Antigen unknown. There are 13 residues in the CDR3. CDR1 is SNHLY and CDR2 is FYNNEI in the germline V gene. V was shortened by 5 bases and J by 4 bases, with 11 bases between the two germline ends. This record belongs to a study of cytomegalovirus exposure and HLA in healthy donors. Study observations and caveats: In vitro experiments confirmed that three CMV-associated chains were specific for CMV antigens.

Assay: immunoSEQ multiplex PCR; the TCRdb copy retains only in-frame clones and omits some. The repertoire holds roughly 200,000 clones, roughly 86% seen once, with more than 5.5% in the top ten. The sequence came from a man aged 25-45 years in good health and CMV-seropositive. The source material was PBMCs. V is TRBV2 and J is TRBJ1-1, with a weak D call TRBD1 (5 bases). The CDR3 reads CASSTGLGTEAFF. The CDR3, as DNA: TGTGCCAGCAGTACAGGTCTTGGCACTGAAGCTTTCTTT.